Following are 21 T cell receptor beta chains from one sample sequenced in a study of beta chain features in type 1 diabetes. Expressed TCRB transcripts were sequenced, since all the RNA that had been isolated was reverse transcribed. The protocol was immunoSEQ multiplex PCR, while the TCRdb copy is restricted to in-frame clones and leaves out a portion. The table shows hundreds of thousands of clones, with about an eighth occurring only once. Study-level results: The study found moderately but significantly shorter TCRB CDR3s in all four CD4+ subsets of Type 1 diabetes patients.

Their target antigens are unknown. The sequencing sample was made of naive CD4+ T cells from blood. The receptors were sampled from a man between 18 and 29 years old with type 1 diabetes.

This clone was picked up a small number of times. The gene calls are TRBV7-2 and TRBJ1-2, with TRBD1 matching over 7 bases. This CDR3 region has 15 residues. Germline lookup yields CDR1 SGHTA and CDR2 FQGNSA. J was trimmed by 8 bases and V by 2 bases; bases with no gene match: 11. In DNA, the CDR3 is TGTGCCAGCAGCTTAAGCCGGGACAGCCCTTGGGGCTACACCTTC. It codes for CASSLSRDSPWGYTF. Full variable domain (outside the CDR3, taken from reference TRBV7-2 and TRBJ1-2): GAGVSQSPSNKVTEKGKDVELRCDPISGHTALYWYRQSLGQGLEFLIYFQGNSAPDKSGLPSDRFSAERTGGSVSTLTIQRTQQEDSAVYLCASSLSRDSPWGYTFGSGTRLTVV.

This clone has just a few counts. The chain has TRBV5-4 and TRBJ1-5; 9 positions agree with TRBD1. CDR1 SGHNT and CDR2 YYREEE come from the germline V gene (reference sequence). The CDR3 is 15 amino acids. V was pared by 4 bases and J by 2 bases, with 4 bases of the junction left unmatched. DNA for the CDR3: TGTGCCAGCAGCACGGGGACAGGGCGCAATCAGCCCCAGCATTTT. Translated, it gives CASSTGTGRNQPQHF.

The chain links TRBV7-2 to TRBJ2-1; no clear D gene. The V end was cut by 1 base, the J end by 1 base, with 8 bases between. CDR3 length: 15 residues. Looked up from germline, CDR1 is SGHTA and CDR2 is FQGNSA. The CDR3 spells CASSLGITSYNEQFF. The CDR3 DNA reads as TGTGCCAGCAGCTTAGGTATCACGTCCTACAATGAGCAGTTCTTC.

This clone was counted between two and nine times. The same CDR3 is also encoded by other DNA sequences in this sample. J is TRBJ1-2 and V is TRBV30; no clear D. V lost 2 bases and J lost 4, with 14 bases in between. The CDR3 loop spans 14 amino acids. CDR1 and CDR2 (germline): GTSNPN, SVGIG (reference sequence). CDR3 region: CAWSSSGPGYGYTF. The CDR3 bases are TGTGCCTGGAGTTCGTCTGGTCCCGGCTATGGCTACACCTTC. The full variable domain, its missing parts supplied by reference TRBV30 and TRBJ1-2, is SQTIHQWPATLVQPVGSPLSLECTVEGTSNPNLYWYRQAAGRGLQLLFYSVGIGQISSEVPQNLSASRPQDRQFILSSKKLLLSDSGFYLCAWSSSGPGYGYTFGSGTRLTVV.

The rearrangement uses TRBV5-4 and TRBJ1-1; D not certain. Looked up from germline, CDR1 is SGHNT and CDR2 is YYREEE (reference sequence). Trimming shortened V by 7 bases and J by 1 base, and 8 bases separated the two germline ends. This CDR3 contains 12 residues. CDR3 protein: CASFLPNTEAFF. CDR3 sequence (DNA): TGTGCCAGCTTCCTACCGAACACTGAAGCTTTCTTT.

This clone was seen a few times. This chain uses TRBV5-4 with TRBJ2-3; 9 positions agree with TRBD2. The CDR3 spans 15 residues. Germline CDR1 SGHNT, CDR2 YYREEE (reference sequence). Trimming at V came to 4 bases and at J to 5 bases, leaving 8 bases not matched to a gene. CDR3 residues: CASSGALAGEDTQYF. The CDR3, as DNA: TGTGCCAGCAGCGGGGCGTTAGCGGGGGAAGATACGCAGTATTTT.

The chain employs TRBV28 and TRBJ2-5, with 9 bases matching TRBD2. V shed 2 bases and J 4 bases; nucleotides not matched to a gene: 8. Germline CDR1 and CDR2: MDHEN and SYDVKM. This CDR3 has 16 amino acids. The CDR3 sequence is CASSLGFGGRGETQYF. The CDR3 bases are TGTGCCAGCAGTTTAGGTTTCGGCGGGAGGGGAGAGACCCAGTACTTC.

The CDR3 loop is CASSLDRSYGYTF. The CDR3 nucleotides read TGTGCCAGCAGTCTTGACAGAAGCTATGGCTACACCTTC. V usage is TRBV11-2 and J usage is TRBJ1-2, with TRBD1 as a possible D gene (5 bases). Trimming took off 6 bases at V and 4 bases at J, with 12 bases between the two ends. This CDR3 has 13 amino acids. Germline V gene data show CDR1 as SGHAT and CDR2 as FQNNGV.

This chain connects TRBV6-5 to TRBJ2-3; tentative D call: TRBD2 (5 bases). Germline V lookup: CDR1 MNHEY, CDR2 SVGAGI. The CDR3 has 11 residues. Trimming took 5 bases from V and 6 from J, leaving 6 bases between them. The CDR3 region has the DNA TGTGCCAGCAGTACGGGGGATACGCAGTATTTT. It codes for CASSTGDTQYF.

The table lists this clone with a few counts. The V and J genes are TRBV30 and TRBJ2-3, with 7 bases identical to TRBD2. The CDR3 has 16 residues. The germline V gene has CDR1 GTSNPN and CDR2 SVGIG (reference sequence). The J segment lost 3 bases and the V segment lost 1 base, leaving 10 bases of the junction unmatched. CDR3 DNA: TGTGCCTGGAGTGAAAGCGGGGCACGGGTAACAGATACGCAGTATTTT. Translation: CAWSESGARVTDTQYF.

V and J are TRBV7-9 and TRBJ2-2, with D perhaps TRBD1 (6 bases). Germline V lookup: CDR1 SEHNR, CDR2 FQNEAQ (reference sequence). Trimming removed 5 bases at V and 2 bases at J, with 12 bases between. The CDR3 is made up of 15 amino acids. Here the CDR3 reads CASSARDTNTGELFF. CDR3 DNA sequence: TGTGCCAGCAGCGCCCGGGACACCAACACCGGGGAGCTGTTTTTT.

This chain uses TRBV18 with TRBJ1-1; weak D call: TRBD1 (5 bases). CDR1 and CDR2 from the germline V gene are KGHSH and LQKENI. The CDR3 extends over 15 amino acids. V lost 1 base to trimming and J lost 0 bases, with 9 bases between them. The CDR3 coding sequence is TGTGCCAGCTCACCACTGCGACAGATGAACACTGAAGCTTTCTTT. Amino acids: CASSPLRQMNTEAFF.

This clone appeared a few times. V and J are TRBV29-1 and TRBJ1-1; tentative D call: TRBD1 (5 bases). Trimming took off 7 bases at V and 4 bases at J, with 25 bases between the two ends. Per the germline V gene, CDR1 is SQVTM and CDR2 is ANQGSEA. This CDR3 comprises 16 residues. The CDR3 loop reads CSARPGTGLGTTEAFF. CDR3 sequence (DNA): TGCAGCGCCCGACCCGGGACCGGACTCGGGACCACTGAAGCTTTCTTT.

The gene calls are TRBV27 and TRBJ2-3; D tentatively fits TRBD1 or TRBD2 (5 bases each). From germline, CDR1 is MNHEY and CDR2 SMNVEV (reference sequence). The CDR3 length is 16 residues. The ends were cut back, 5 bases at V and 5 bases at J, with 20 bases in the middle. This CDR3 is CASSPRDGKRIDTQYF. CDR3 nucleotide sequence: TGTGCCAGCAGTCCTCGGGACGGAAAGCGTATAGATACGCAGTATTTT.

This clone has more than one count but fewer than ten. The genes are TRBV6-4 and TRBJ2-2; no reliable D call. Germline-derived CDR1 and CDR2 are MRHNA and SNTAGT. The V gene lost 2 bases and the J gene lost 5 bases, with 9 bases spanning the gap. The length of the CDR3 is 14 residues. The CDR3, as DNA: TGTGCCAGCAGTGACAGGCCAAATACCGGGGAGCTGTTTTTT. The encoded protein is CASSDRPNTGELFF.

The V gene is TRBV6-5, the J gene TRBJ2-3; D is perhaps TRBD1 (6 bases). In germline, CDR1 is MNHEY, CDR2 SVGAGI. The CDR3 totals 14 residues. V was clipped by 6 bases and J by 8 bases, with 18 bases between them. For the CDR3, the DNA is TGTGCCAGCAGCACGTCGGACAGTCTCGTTACGCAGTATTTT. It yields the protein CASSTSDSLVTQYF.

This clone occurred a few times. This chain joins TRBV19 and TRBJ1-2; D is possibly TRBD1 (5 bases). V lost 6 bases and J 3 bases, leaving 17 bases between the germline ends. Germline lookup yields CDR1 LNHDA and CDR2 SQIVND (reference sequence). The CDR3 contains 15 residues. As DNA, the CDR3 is TGTGCCAGTAGACCGGGGGGAATTAAACACTATGGCTACACCTTC. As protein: CASRPGGIKHYGYTF.

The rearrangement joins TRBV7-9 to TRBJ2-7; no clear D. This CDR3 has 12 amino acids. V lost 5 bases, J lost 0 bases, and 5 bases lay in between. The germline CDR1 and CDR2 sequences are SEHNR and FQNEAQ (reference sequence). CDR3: CASSQSSYEQYF. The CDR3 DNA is TGTGCCAGCAGCCAAAGCTCCTACGAGCAGTACTTC.

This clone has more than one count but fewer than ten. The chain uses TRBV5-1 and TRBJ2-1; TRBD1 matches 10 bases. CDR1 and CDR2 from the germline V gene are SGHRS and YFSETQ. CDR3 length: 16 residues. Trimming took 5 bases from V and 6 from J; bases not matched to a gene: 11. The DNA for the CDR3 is TGCGCCAGCAGAAAATTCCCGGGACAGGGGATCAATGAGCAGTTCTTC. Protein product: CASRKFPGQGINEQFF. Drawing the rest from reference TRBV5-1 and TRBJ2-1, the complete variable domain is KAGVTQTPRYLIKTRGQQVTLSCSPISGHRSVSWYQQTPGQGLQFLFEYFSETQRNKGNFPGRFSGRQFSNSRSEMNVSTLELGDSALYLCASRKFPGQGINEQFFGPGTRLTVL.

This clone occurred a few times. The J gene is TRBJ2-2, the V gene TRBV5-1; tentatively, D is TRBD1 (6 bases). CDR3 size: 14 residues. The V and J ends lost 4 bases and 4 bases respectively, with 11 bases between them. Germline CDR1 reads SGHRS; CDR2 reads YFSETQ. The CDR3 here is CASSPRTATGELFF. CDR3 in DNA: TGCGCCAGCAGCCCTCGGACAGCCACCGGGGAGCTGTTTTTT.

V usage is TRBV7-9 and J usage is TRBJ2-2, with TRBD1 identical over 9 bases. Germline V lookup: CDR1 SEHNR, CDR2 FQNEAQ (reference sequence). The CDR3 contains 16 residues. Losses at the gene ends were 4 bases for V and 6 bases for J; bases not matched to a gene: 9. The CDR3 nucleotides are TGTGCCAGCAGCTGGACAGGGGAACCCAACGCCGGGGAGCTGTTTTTT. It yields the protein CASSWTGEPNAGELFF. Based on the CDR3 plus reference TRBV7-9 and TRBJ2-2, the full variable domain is DTGVSQNPRHKITKRGQNVTFRCDPISEHNRLYWYRQTLGQGPEFLTYFQNEAQLEKSRLLSDRFSAERPKGSFSTLEIQRTEQGDSAMYLCASSWTGEPNAGELFFGEGSRLTVL.